This record concerns one T cell receptor beta chain sequence. This clonotype was observed many times. The antigen this receptor binds is unknown. No base qualities exist here, and no much larger clone lies one base off it. The data are from a study of CD8+CD57+ T cells in acquired aplastic anemia (dated by TCRdb to between 2018 and 2020). A note on the overall study: Extracted DNA from sorted CD4+ and CD8+ cells averaged around 3.5 ug, ranging from roughly 0.17 to 27.4 ug. CD8+CD57+ expansion was defined as frequency above the mean frequency observed in healthy subjects.

TCR beta VDJ combination and CDR3 sequence profiling used genomic DNA as the template. An Illumina HiSeq 2000 was used for TCR repertoire sequencing. As for the original processing: TRBV/TRBJ rearrangement plots, CDR3 size and DJ length profiles, and Simpson's diversity index were used to evaluate the repertoires. The most abundant DNA sequence in the deep sequencing data was defined as the immunodominant clone. CDR3 amino acid sequences were checked for sharing across subjects and were also compared against the VDJdb database and published repertoires. Starting from the raw public reads, TCRdb applied fastp trimming at Q25, assembled clones with MiXCR and retained in-frame beta chains. A single entry per CDR3 protein holds the most common genes and DNA from its merged rows. The V and J calls and clone size come from TCRdb's table, not from the authors' own analysis. The sample records approximately 220,000 distinct CDR3 sequences, around half of which are singletons. Approximately 8% of the sample rests with the top ten.

Flow cytometry had shown CD8+CD57+ cell expansion in the patients selected for sequencing. Every patient had severe acquired aplastic anemia, diagnosed using the International Study of Aplastic Anemia and Agranulocytosis and Camitta criteria. No therapy had been received by the patients at the time of blood sampling. TCR repertoires of sorted CD4+ and CD8+ blood T cells from severe aplastic anemia patients and healthy subjects were deep-sequenced in the study. In the USA, patient enrollment took place under clinicaltrials.gov protocols 00001620, 01623167, 00001397, 00071045, 00081523 and 00961064. Ficoll-Paque density gradient centrifugation was used to isolate peripheral blood mononuclear cells. Before DNA was extracted, CD4+ and CD8+ T cells were sorted using either FACS or magnetic beads. CDR1 and CDR2, looked up from the germline V gene, are LGHNA and YSLEER. V drops 1 base and J drops 1 base, leaving 11 bases in between. The CDR3 measures 15 amino acids from cysteine to phenylalanine. Only the CDR3 portion is preserved as DNA: 45 bases, with reading frame beginning at the first base.

On the study overall, not on this receptor specifically: Around 27 CD8+ CDR3 sequences were found to be shared between patients and controls, but these sequences appeared to be highly expressed in patients and within the immunodominant clones of the patients. Patients and healthy controls showed no significant difference in CD8+ Simpson's diversity (P=0.060).

Sequences were obtained from sorted CD4+, CD8+, or CD8+CD57+ T cells (not recorded which) from PBMCs. This TCR was recovered from a human donor with aplastic anemia. The sequence is built from TRBV4-3 and TRBJ2-7; TRBD2 is a weak D gene call, 5 bases matching. The CDR3 has the sequence CASSQGSQRSYEQYF. The bases are TGCGCCAGCAGCCAAGGGTCACAGCGGTCCTACGAGCAGTACTTC.